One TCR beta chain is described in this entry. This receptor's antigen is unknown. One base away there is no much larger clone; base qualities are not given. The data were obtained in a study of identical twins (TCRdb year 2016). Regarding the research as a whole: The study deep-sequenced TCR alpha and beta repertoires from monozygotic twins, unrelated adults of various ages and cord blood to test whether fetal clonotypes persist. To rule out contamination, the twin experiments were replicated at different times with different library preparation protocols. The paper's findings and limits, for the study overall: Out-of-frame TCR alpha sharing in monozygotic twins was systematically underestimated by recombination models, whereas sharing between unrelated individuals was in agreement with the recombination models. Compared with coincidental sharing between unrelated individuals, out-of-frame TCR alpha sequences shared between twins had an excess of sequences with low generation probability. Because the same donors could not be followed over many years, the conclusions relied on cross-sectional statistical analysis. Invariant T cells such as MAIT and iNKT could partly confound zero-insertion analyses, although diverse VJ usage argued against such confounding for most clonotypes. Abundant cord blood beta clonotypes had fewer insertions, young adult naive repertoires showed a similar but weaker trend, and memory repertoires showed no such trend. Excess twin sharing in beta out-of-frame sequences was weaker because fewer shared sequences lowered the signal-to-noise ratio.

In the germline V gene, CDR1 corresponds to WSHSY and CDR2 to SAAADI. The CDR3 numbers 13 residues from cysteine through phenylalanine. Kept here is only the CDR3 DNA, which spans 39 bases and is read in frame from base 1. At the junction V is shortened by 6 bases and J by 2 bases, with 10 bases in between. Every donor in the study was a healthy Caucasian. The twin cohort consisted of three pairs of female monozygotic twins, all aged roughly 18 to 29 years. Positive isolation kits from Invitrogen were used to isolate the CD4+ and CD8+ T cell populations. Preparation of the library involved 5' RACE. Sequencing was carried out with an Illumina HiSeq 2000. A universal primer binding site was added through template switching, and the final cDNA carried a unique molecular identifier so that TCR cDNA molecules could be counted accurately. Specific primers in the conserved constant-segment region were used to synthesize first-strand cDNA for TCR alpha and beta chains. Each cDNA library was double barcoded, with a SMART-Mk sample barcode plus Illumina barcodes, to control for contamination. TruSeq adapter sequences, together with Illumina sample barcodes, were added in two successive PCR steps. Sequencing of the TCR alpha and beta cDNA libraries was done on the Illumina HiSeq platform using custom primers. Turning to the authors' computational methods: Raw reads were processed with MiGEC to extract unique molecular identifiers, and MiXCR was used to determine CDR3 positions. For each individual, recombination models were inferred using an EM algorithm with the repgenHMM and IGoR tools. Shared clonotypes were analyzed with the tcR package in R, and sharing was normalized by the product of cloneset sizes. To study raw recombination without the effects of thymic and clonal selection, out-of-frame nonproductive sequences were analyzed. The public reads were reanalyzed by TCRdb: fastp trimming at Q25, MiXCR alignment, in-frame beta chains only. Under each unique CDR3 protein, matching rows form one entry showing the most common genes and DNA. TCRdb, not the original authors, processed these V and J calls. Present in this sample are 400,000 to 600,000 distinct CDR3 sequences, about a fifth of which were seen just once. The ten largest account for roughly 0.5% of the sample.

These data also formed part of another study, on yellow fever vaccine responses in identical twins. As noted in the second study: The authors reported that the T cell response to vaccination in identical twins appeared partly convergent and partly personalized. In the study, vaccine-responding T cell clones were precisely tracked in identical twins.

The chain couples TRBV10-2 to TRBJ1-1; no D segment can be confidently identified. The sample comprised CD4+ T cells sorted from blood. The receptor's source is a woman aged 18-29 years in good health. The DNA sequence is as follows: TGCGCCAGCAGCGCCCCGACTAACACTGAAGCTTTCTTT. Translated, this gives CASSAPTNTEAFF.